This is a list of T cell receptor beta chains from one sample in a study of cytomegalovirus exposure and HLA in healthy donors. Some clones are missing from TCRdb's copy, which holds only in-frame ones; the method was immunoSEQ multiplex PCR. This table has 140,000 or so clones, around 75% appearing once. Sequencing input: PBMCs. Receptors originate from a woman aged 30 to 39 in good health and CMV-seronegative. CDR3s include the opening cysteine and the closing phenylalanine or tryptophan. The D gene is left open where the match is weak.

TRBJ2-3	TRBV28	TRBD1	CASQQGAADTQYF	TGTGCCAGCCAACAGGGGGCTGCAGATACGCAGTATTTT
TRBJ2-5	TRBV27	.	CASSSGNQETQYF	TGTGCCAGCAGTTCCGGGAACCAAGAGACCCAGTACTTC
TRBJ1-2	TRBV4-3	.	CASSPLRTASYGYTF	TGCGCCAGCAGCCCACTTCGGACAGCGAGTTATGGCTACACCTTC
TRBJ2-3	TRBV19	TRBD2	CASSMGGGVDTQYF	TGTGCCAGTAGTATGGGCGGGGGAGTAGATACGCAGTATTTT
TRBJ2-5	TRBV5-1	TRBD1	CASSLAQGAGETQYF	TGCGCCAGCAGCTTGGCACAGGGGGCTGGTGAGACCCAGTACTTC
TRBJ2-5	TRBV14	.	CASSQGAGVMETQYF	TGTGCCAGCAGCCAAGGGGCAGGGGTCATGGAGACCCAGTACTTC
TRBJ2-1	TRBV30	.	CAWSVSVDYNEQFF	TGTGCCTGGAGTGTCAGCGTAGACTACAATGAGCAGTTCTTC
TRBJ1-2	TRBV7-8	.	CASSLSGSGTNYGYTF	TGTGCCAGCAGCCTAAGTGGGAGTGGCACTAACTATGGCTACACCTTC
TRBJ1-5	TRBV5-1	TRBD1	CASSQTGGGQPQHF	TGCGCCAGCAGCCAGACAGGGGGCGGGCAGCCCCAGCATTTT
TRBJ1-5	TRBV30	.	CAWSVGRTNQPQHF	TGTGCCTGGAGTGTAGGACGGACTAATCAGCCCCAGCATTTT
TRBJ2-3	TRBV4-1	TRBD2	CASSQETPGAGGMGDTQYF	TGCGCCAGCAGCCAAGAAACCCCGGGAGCGGGAGGCATGGGAGATACGCAGTATTTT
TRBJ2-3	TRBV2	TRBD2	CASRLRDYATDTQYF	TGTGCCAGCAGGCTCCGGGACTACGCCACAGATACGCAGTATTTT